This T cell receptor beta chain was captured in a study of T cell responses to AZD1222 COVID-19 vaccine. This table comes from immunoSEQ multiplex PCR, and its TCRdb copy is limited to in-frame clones, with some not included. In the table there are roughly 120,000 clones, around 84% of which are singletons. The TCR originated in an adult who received the AZD1222 COVID-19 vaccine. The source material was peripheral blood, sampled 28 days after the second AZD1222 dose.

The CDR3 loop reads CASSPGGAYEQYF. The CDR3 DNA reads as TGTGCCAGCAGCCCAGGTGGGGCCTACGAGCAGTACTTC. This rearrangement joins TRBV5-4 to TRBJ2-7; D is unclear. This CDR3 spans 13 amino acids. Trimming shortened V by 4 bases and J by 2 bases, and 10 bases separated the two germline ends. CDR1 and CDR2 from the germline V gene are SGHNT and YYREEE (reference sequence). The full variable domain, completed using reference TRBV5-4 and TRBJ2-7, is ETGVTQSPTHLIKTRGQQVTLRCSSQSGHNTVSWYQQALGQGPQFIFQYYREEENGRGNFPPRFSGLQFPNYSSELNVNALELDDSALYLCASSPGGAYEQYFGPGTRLTVT.